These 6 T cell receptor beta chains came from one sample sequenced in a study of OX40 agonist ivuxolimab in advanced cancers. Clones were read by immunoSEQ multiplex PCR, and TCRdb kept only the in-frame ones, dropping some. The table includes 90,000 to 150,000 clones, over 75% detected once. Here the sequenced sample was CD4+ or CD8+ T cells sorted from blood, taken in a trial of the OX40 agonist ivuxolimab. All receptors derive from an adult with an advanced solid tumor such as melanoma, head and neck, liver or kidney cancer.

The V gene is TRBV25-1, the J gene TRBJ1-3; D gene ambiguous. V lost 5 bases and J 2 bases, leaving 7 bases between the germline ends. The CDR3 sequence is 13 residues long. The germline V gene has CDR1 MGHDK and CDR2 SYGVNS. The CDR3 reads CASSRLTGNTIYF. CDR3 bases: TGTGCCAGCAGTAGGCTAACTGGAAACACCATATATTTT.

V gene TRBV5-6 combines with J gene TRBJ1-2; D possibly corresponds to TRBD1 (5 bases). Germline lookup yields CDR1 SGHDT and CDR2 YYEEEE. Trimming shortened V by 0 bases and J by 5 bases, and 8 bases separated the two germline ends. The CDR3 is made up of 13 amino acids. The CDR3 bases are TGTGCCAGCAGCTTGGAAGGGACGTATGGCTACACCTTC. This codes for CASSLEGTYGYTF.

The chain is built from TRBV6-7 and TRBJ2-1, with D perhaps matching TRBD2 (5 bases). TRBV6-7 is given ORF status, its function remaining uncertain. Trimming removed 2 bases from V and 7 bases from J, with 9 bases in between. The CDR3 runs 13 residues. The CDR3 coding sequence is TGTGCCAGCAGTTACGGACCGGGGAATGAGCAGTTCTTC. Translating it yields CASSYGPGNEQFF.

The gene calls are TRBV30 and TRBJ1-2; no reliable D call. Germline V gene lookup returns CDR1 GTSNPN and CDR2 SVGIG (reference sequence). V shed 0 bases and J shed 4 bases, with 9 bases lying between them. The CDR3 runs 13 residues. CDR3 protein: CAWSVQESYGYTF. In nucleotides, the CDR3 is TGTGCCTGGAGTGTACAAGAATCCTATGGCTACACCTTC.

CDR3 sequence reads: CASSFSKERPQHF. The CDR3 region has the DNA TGTGCCAGCAGTTTCTCTAAGGAGCGGCCCCAGCATTTT. The chain has TRBV6-5 and TRBJ1-5; D uncertain. Trimming pared 4 bases from V and 9 bases from J, leaving 13 bases between. Germline V gene sequence: CDR1 MNHEY, CDR2 SVGAGI. This CDR3 is built from 13 residues.

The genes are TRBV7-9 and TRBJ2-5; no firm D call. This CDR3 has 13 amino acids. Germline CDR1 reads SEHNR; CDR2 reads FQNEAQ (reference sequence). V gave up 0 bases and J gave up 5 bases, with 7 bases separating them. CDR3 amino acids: CASSLAGKETQYF. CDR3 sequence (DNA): TGTGCCAGCAGCTTAGCGGGGAAGGAGACCCAGTACTTC.